This TCR beta chain was sequenced in a study of CD8+CD57+ T cells in acquired aplastic anemia listed by TCRdb under 2018. Describing the broader study: A mean of roughly 2.9 ug of DNA, ranging from about 0.2 to 27.4 ug, was extracted from sorted CD4+ and CD8+ cells. CD8+CD57+ expansion was defined as frequency above the mean frequency observed in healthy subjects.

Findings and caveats that apply to the study as a whole: CD8+ Simpson's diversity did not differ significantly between patients and healthy controls (P=0.060). Around 28 CD8+ CDR3 sequences were found to be shared between patients and controls, but these sequences appeared to be highly expressed in patients and within the immunodominant clones of the patients.

Genomic DNA was used as template for profiling of TCR beta VDJ combinations and CDR3 sequences. An Illumina HiSeq 2000 was used for TCR repertoire sequencing. On the authors' methods: Repertoire assessment relied on Simpson's diversity index, CDR3 size and DJ length profiles, and TRBV/TRBJ rearrangement plots. The most abundant DNA sequence in the deep sequencing data was defined as the immunodominant clone. CDR3 amino acid sequences were screened for sharing across subjects and were compared with published repertoires and the VDJdb database. Clones were called with MiXCR by TCRdb after fastp trimmed the public reads at Q25, and only in-frame beta chains were retained. Records with the same CDR3 protein are collapsed into one entry carrying the most frequent genes and DNA. The V and J calls here are based on TCRdb, not the publication. This sample holds a few hundred thousand distinct CDR3 sequences; approximately 79% were observed only once. The top ten constitute 42% of the sample.

The patients picked for sequencing were ones in whom flow cytometry had shown an expansion of CD8+CD57+ cells. All patients had severe acquired aplastic anemia diagnosed by International Study of Aplastic Anemia and Agranulocytosis and Camitta criteria. No therapy had been received by the patients at the time of blood sampling. In the study, sorted CD4+ and CD8+ blood T cells from patients with severe aplastic anemia and from healthy subjects underwent deep sequencing of TCR repertoires. In the USA, patient enrollment took place under clinicaltrials.gov protocols 00001620, 01623167, 00001397, 00071045, 00081523 and 00961064. Ficoll-Paque density gradient centrifugation was used to isolate peripheral blood mononuclear cells. Before DNA extraction, CD4+ and CD8+ T cells were sorted by FACS or by magnetic beads. Worth noting for this clonotype: Its recognized antigen is unknown. No clone much larger than this one lies a single base away; base qualities are absent.

The sample was sorted CD4+, CD8+, or CD8+CD57+ T cells (not recorded which) from PBMCs. This receptor was taken from a human donor with aplastic anemia.

CDR3 reads: CARSGTGKTQFF. The DNA sequence reads TGTGCCAGAAGCGGGACGGGGAAGACCCAGTTCTTC. The chain joins TRBV7-9 to TRBJ2-1, with 7 middle bases fitting TRBD2. Sequences SEHNR (CDR1) and FQNEAQ (CDR2) are obtained from the germline V gene (reference sequence). Relative to germline, V is missing 9 bases and J is missing 13 bases, with 12 bases of the junction outside any gene match. The CDR3 sequence holds 12 residues, the cysteine and phenylalanine included. The kept DNA is CDR3 alone, 36 bases in frame from the first base. Here the CDR3 is joined to the reference TRBV7-9 and TRBJ2-1 genes, and the full variable domain is: DTGVSQNPRHKITKRGQNVTFRCDPISEHNRLYWYRQTLGQGPEFLTYFQNEAQLEKSRLLSDRFSAERPKGSFSTLEIQRTEQGDSAMYLCARSGTGKTQFFGPGTRLTVL.